Listed below are T cell receptor beta chains from one sample, sequenced in a study of blood T cell repertoires in COVID-19. The data were produced by immunoSEQ multiplex PCR, yet TCRdb's version contains in-frame clones alone and is incomplete. The profile shows about 210,000 clones, about four fifths of them singletons. The sequenced sample was peripheral blood. Receptors originate from a woman between 40 and 50 years old with active or convalescent COVID-19. Both conserved end residues are part of each CDR3. Each record gives: V gene, CDR3 protein.

>TRBV2
CASMPTSGVYEQYF
>TRBV4-3
CASSQETGGWQPQHF
>TRBV5-4
CASSLTGGGGETQYF
>TRBV9
CASSVPGQGATGYTF
>TRBV28
CASSFSRQGGVGGYTF
>TRBV5-1
CASSSSGSSYNEQFF
>TRBV13
CASSPQVGQGYGYTF
>TRBV2
CASRVDRGGEKLFF
>TRBV6-5
CASREGTGQETQYF
>TRBV18
CASSPEAGTSGNFYEQYF
>TRBV13
CASSFRTGWPYEQYF
>TRBV4-1
CASSQDQGRLSYEQYF
>TRBV19
CASRQGTRSNQPQHF
>TRBV7-9
CASSLSLTF
>TRBV3-1/TRBV3-2
CASSQGTGGGYTF
>TRBV5-1
CASSSAGGYNEQFF
>TRBV28
CASSFGSGMQPQHF
>TRBV5-4
CASSIQGTPSGNTIYF
>TRBV18
CASSPRIQGFITEAFF
>TRBV5-1
CASSLGRTGLSGYTF
>TRBV2
CASRNRGHEQYF
>TRBV5-4
CASSPMGGSSYEQYF
>TRBV6-1
CASSDGQNYNQPQHF
>TRBV10-3
CAISESDGTGPDTQYF
>TRBV7-2
CASSSRPTGNTEAFF
>TRBV3-1/TRBV3-2
CASSPGTSGGARELFF
>TRBV6-6
CASTMTGPGYGYTF
>TRBV19
CASSKGSGGALDTQYF
>TRBV9
CASSVMADQPQHF
>TRBV6-6
CASSNLRDRRNSPLHF
>TRBV6-5
CASTRGSSGNTIYF
>TRBV30
CAWTLDSMNTEAFF
>TRBV4-1
CASSPGLAGAYEQYF
>TRBV6-5
CASRAGLKREKLFF
>TRBV18
CASSPTRGYTKNIQYF
>TRBV5-1
CASTLAGGDYGYTF
>TRBV5-1
CASSSTGFTEAFF
>TRBV11-3
CASREGNNEQFF
>TRBV7-9
CASSLVRDTYEQYF
>TRBV19
CASSNRDRGRDTEAFF
>TRBV5-1
CASSENTREQPQHF
>TRBV7-3
CASSAARGNTEAFF
>TRBV27
CASSWGGGPGEQFF
>TRBV12-3/TRBV12-4
CASSFGANEKLFF
>TRBV3-1/TRBV3-2
CASSPPGGAAGYTF
>TRBV4-1
CASSQVGTGNWEAFF